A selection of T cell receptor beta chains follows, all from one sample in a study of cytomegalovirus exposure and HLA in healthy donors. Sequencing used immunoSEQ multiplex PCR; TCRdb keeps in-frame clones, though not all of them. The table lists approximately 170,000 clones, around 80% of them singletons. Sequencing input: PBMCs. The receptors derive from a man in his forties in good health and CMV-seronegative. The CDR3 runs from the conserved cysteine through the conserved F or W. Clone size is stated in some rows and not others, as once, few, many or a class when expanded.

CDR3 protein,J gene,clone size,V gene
CSVLTGSNQPQHF,TRBJ1-5,.,TRBV29-1
CASSPDRSYEQYF,TRBJ2-7,.,TRBV19
CASSFRAGNYGYTF,TRBJ1-2,.,TRBV7-3
CASSLTLNTEAFF,TRBJ1-1,.,TRBV11-2
CASSFLYNEQFF,TRBJ2-1,.,TRBV5-6
CASSFTGIHEQYF,.,.,TRBV27
CASSQIPGGNYGYTF,TRBJ1-2,.,TRBV4-1
CASSLPRGRFTDTQYF,TRBJ2-3,.,TRBV6-6
CASSVVGLGDSGDTQYF,TRBJ2-3,.,TRBV9
CASSTRTGGDTQYF,TRBJ2-3,few,TRBV6-1
CASSWTSGRVWNTGELFF,TRBJ2-2,.,TRBV7-9
CASSAQAYPGIYGYTF,TRBJ1-2,.,TRBV6-4
CASGFGGSADEQFF,TRBJ2-1,.,TRBV12-5
CSASKVATQYF,TRBJ2-5,once,TRBV20-1
CASSAGQGKNEQFF,TRBJ2-1,.,TRBV9
CASSLFGTSGSYEQYF,TRBJ2-7,.,TRBV4-1
CASRNRGEETQYF,TRBJ2-5,.,TRBV6-1
CSVVGQRAFF,TRBJ1-1,.,TRBV29-1
CASSITGSSSGNTIYF,TRBJ1-3,.,TRBV19
CASTPKGRGTRGANVLTF,TRBJ2-6,few,TRBV23-1
CASSGGSGETQYF,TRBJ2-5,.,TRBV9
CASSPTSNPYYGYTF,TRBJ1-2,.,TRBV6-5
CASSFRGGYGYTF,TRBJ1-2,.,TRBV27
CASSVGGLSNQPQHF,TRBJ1-5,.,TRBV9
CASSPPFGRGTNEKLFF,TRBJ1-4,few,TRBV4-1
CASSQGQTVTGELFF,TRBJ2-2,once,TRBV9
CSVAGVQETQYF,TRBJ2-5,.,TRBV29-1
CASTLGVGRALYNEQFF,TRBJ2-1,.,TRBV7-2
CASSSGTLAFF,TRBJ1-1,.,TRBV7-3
CASSEASGYEQYF,TRBJ2-7,.,TRBV10-2
CASSPGAFSRRNTEAFF,TRBJ1-1,.,TRBV7-9
CASSERVQWEQFF,TRBJ2-1,once,TRBV7-2
CASSDRVVTGANVLTF,TRBJ2-6,once,TRBV2
CASSSEGPSGAETQYF,TRBJ2-5,.,TRBV9
CSVRGGEKVPRAEAFF,TRBJ1-1,.,TRBV29-1
CASSVVSTGTGGGEQFF,TRBJ2-1,.,TRBV9
CASSVDRNYGYTF,TRBJ1-2,.,TRBV6-6
CASSLGLAGSGELFF,TRBJ2-2,.,TRBV5-1
CASSLFGGDSYEQYF,TRBJ2-7,.,TRBV28
CASRTGINSPLHF,TRBJ1-6,once,TRBV6-5
CASSQGRGTEAFF,TRBJ1-1,many,TRBV4-1
CASSLGTAPTGAFF,TRBJ1-1,.,TRBV2
CASSLLGLAQETQYF,TRBJ2-5,.,TRBV28
CASSIGHGGTEAFF,TRBJ1-1,.,TRBV19
CASRSGGRTEAFF,TRBJ1-1,few,TRBV27
CASTREETQYF,TRBJ2-5,once,TRBV6-1
CASSVEEAGRRETQYF,TRBJ2-5,.,TRBV9
CASSFLAEPPTEQYF,TRBJ2-7,.,TRBV5-1
CSARAADTQYF,TRBJ2-3,.,TRBV20-1
CASSLRGPEAFF,TRBJ1-1,.,TRBV28
CASSQDGPGTSGIREQYF,TRBJ2-7,.,TRBV4-1
CASRRQGSHNEQFF,TRBJ2-1,once,TRBV6-5
CAISADRARIVQYF,TRBJ2-7,.,TRBV10-3